These 4 T cell receptor beta chains share one sample of origin, sequenced in a study of cytomegalovirus exposure and HLA in healthy donors. PCR was performed using 60 Vbeta and 13 Jbeta primers. Clones were sequenced by immunoSEQ multiplex PCR, and TCRdb holds only the in-frame ones, with some missing. The data show some 200,000 clones, about two thirds seen once. Sequenced input: PBMCs. The receptors were sampled from a man aged 40-49 years in good health and CMV-seropositive.

V gene TRBV27 combines with J gene TRBJ2-1, with 9 bases fitting TRBD1. Germline CDR1 is MNHEY and CDR2 is SMNVEV (reference sequence). Losses at the gene ends were 2 bases for V and 9 bases for J; bases not matched to a gene: 8. This CDR3 has 15 residues. In DNA, the CDR3 is TGTGCCAGCAGTTTAACCGGGACAGGGATCGGTGAGCAGTTCTTC. It encodes CASSLTGTGIGEQFF.

The chain has TRBV27 and TRBJ2-2, with D hard to call. Trimming pared 5 bases from V and 0 bases from J, leaving 10 bases between. This CDR3 region has 15 residues. Germline lookup yields CDR1 MNHEY and CDR2 SMNVEV (reference sequence). The DNA of the CDR3 is TGTGCCAGCAGTAAGCCACCTACGAACACCGGGGAGCTGTTTTTT. This translates into CASSKPPTNTGELFF.

This clone showed up just a few times. J is TRBJ1-2 and V is TRBV6-5, with TRBD1 matching 10 bases. The V gene's germline CDR1 is MNHEY and CDR2 SVGAGI. This CDR3 comprises 15 residues. With V trimmed by 4 bases and J by 6 bases, 8 bases remained unmatched. CDR3 amino acids: CASSSLGTGVNGYTF. The CDR3 bases are TGTGCCAGCAGTTCCCTCGGGACAGGGGTAAATGGCTACACCTTC.

This clone appeared a few times. This chain connects TRBV5-1 to TRBJ1-2; D is undetermined. The CDR3 is made up of 12 amino acids. Trimming took off 0 bases at V and 4 bases at J, with 4 bases between the two ends. The germline gives CDR1 SGHRS, CDR2 YFSETQ. CDR3: CASSLASYGYTF. CDR3 DNA: TGCGCCAGCAGCTTGGCCAGCTATGGCTACACCTTC.